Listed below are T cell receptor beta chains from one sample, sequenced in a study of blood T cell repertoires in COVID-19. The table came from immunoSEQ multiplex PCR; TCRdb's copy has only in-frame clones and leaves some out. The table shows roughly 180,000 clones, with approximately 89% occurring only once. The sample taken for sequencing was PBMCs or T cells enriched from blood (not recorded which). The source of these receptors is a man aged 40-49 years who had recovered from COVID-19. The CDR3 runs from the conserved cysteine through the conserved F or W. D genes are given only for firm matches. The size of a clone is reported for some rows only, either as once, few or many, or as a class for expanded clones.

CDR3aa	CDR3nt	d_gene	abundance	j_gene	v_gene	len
CASSPGQLSGNTIYF	TGCGCCAGCAGCCCGGGACAGCTCTCTGGAAACACCATATATTTT	TRBD1	.	TRBJ1-3	TRBV5-1	15
CASSARDLYNEQFF	TGTGCCAGCAGCGCGCGGGACCTGTACAATGAGCAGTTCTTC	.	.	TRBJ2-1	TRBV9	14
CAISEVKGAEQYF	TGTGCCATCAGTGAGGTCAAGGGGGCCGAGCAGTACTTC	TRBD1	.	TRBJ2-7	TRBV10-3	13
CASSLGTGATDTQYF	TGTGCCAGCAGCTTGGGGACAGGGGCCACAGATACGCAGTATTTT	TRBD1	once	TRBJ2-3	TRBV5-8	15
CASSQGNWEQFF	TGTGCCAGCAGCCAGGGTAACTGGGAGCAGTTCTTC	.	.	TRBJ2-1	TRBV27	12
CASSLGDGYTF	TGTGCCAGCAGCTTAGGAGATGGCTACACCTTC	.	few	TRBJ1-2	TRBV11-2	11
CAWSPPDRGKSPLHF	TGTGCCTGGAGTCCCCCGGACAGGGGTAAATCACCCCTCCACTTT	TRBD1	.	TRBJ1-6	TRBV30	15
CASSPYLRTMLSYEQYF	TGTGCCAGCAGTCCCTACCTTCGGACAATGCTATCCTACGAGCAGTACTTC	.	once	TRBJ2-7	TRBV28	17
CAWSAGQGYGYTF	TGTGCCTGGAGCGCCGGACAGGGGTATGGCTACACCTTC	TRBD1	.	TRBJ1-2	TRBV30	13
CASSLAGREEKLFF	TGCGCCAGCAGCTTGGCCGGTCGTGAGGAAAAACTGTTTTTT	.	.	TRBJ1-4	TRBV5-1	14
CASSLREYNEQFF	TGTGCCAGCAGCTTAAGAGAGTACAATGAGCAGTTCTTC	.	.	TRBJ2-1	TRBV7-3	13
CASSGADNYGYTF	TGTGCCAGCAGCGGGGCGGATAACTATGGCTACACCTTC	.	few	TRBJ1-2	TRBV7-2	13
CASSQNRGLVKLFF	TGTGCCAGCAGCCAGAACAGGGGGCTGGTAAAACTGTTTTTT	TRBD1	.	TRBJ1-4	TRBV3-1/TRBV3-2	14
CAWSEGATDTQYF	TGTGCCTGGAGTGAAGGGGCAACAGATACGCAGTATTTT	.	.	TRBJ2-3	TRBV30	13
CASRLGQTANYGYTF	TGTGCCAGCAGGTTGGGACAGACAGCTAACTATGGCTACACCTTC	TRBD1	.	TRBJ1-2	TRBV2	15
CASSVGGGGLIGSPLHF	TGTGCCAGCAGCGTAGGTGGGGGAGGCCTCATAGGTTCACCCCTCCACTTT	.	.	TRBJ1-6	TRBV9	17
CASSIDRGHYEQYF	TGTGCCAGTAGTATAGATCGGGGTCACTACGAGCAGTACTTC	.	.	TRBJ2-7	TRBV19	14
CASSFRRAGDHNEQFF	TGTGCCAGCAGCTTTCGAAGGGCAGGGGACCACAATGAGCAGTTCTTC	.	.	TRBJ2-1	TRBV7-9	16
CASSFAEGGVYGYTF	TGCGCCAGCAGCTTTGCTGAAGGCGGAGTCTATGGCTACACCTTC	.	.	TRBJ1-2	TRBV5-1	15
CAWVADNYGYTF	TGTGCCTGGGTGGCGGATAACTATGGCTACACCTTC	.	.	TRBJ1-2	TRBV30	12
CASSPTVSSTDTQYF	TGCGCCAGCAGCCCGACAGTGAGTAGCACAGATACGCAGTATTTT	.	.	TRBJ2-3	TRBV5-1	15
CASSEWGGQGSEAFF	TGTGCCAGCAGTGAATGGGGAGGGCAGGGCTCTGAAGCTTTCTTT	.	few	TRBJ1-1	TRBV25-1	15
CASSTQGIYTDTQYF	TGCGCCAGCAGCACCCAGGGTATATACACAGATACGCAGTATTTT	.	.	TRBJ2-3	TRBV5-1	15
CASSPDSTYEQYF	TGCGCCAGCAGCCCGGACTCAACCTACGAGCAGTACTTC	.	.	TRBJ2-7	TRBV5-1	13
CASSPPTGVRETQYF	TGCGCCAGCAGCCCCCCAACAGGGGTCAGAGAGACCCAGTACTTC	TRBD1	.	TRBJ2-5	TRBV10-1	15
CASSLREGRETQYF	TGCGCCAGCAGCTTGCGGGAGGGCCGAGAGACCCAGTACTTC	TRBD2	.	TRBJ2-5	TRBV5-1	14
CAWSVNLGAGELFF	TGTGCCTGGAGTGTCAACCTGGGAGCCGGGGAGCTGTTTTTT	.	few	TRBJ2-2	TRBV30	14
CASRPAQGYTEAFF	TGTGCCAGCAGACCGGCACAGGGGTACACTGAAGCTTTCTTT	TRBD1	few	TRBJ1-1	TRBV6-5	14
CASSLDRGNEQFF	TGTGCCAGCAGTCTGGACCGGGGCAATGAGCAGTTCTTC	.	once	TRBJ2-1	TRBV7-3	13
CASSSYRDKTYTF	TGTGCCAGCAGCTCGTACCGGGACAAGACCTACACCTTC	.	.	TRBJ1-2	TRBV7-9	13
CASSQPQWEDTIYF	TGTGCCAGCAGCCAACCTCAGTGGGAGGACACCATATATTTT	.	.	TRBJ1-3	TRBV3-1/TRBV3-2	14